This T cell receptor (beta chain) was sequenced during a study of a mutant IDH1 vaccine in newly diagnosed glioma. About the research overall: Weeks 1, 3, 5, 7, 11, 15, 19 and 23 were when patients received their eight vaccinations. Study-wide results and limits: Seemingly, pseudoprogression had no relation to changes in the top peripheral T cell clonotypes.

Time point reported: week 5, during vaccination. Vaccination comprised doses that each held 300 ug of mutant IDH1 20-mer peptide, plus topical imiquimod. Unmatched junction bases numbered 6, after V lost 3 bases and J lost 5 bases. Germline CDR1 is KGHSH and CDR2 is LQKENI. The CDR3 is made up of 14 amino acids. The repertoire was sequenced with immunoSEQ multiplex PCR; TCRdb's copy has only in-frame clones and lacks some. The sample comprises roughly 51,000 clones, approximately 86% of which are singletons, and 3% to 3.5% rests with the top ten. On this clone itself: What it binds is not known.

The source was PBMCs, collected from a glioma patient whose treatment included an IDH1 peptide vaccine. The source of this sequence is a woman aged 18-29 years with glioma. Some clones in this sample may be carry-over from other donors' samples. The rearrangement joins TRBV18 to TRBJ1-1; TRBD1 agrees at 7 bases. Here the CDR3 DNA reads TGTGCCAGCTCACCGACAGGGAGAGGGACTGAAGCTTTCTTT. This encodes CASSPTGRGTEAFF.